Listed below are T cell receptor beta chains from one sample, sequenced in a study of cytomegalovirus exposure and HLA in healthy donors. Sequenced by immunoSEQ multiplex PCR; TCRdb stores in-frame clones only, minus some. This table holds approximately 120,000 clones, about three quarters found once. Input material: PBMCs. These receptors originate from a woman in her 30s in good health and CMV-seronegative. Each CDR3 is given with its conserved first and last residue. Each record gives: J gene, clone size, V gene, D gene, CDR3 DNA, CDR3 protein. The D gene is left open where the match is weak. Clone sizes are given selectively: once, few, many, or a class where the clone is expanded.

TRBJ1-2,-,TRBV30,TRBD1,TGTGCCTGGACCCCGACAGGGACTGGCTACACCTTC,CAWTPTGTGYTF
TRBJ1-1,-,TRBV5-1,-,TGCGCCAGCAGCTTGGGCAGTGCCAACACTGAAGCTTTCTTT,CASSLGSANTEAFF
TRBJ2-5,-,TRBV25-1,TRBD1,TGTGCCAGATACAGGGGGCCGGGAAAAAAAGAGACCCAGTACTTC,CARYRGPGKKETQYF
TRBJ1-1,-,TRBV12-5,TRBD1,TGTGCTAGTGGTTTGCAGGGGGCAGCTGAAGCTTTCTTT,CASGLQGAAEAFF
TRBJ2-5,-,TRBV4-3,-,TGCGCCAGCAGCCAAGATTACCTGGGCGGGCTTGAGACCCAGTACTTC,CASSQDYLGGLETQYF
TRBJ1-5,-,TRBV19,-,TGTGCCAGTAGTATAGGGGCGGGGAGGGGAAATCAGCCCCAGCATTTT,CASSIGAGRGNQPQHF
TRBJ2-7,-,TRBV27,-,TGTGCCAGCAGTCAGGGGGGACATTCCTACGAGCAGTACTTC,CASSQGGHSYEQYF
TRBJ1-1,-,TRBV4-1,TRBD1,TGCGCCAGCAGCCAGAAACCCGGGACAGGGTATACTGAAGCTTTCTTT,CASSQKPGTGYTEAFF
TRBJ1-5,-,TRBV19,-,TGTGCCAGTAGTATACGGGGTAACAATCAGCCCCAGCATTTT,CASSIRGNNQPQHF
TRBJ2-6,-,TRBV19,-,TGTGCCAGTAGTATAGTAGGAGGCGCTGGGGCCAACGTCCTGACTTTC,CASSIVGGAGANVLTF
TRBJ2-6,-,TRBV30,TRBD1,TGTGCCTGGAGTCACGACAGGGCCGGGGCCAACGTCCTGACTTTC,CAWSHDRAGANVLTF
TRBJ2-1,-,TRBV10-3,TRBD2,TGTGCCATCAGTGTACTAGCGGGAGAGAATGAGCAGTTCTTC,CAISVLAGENEQFF
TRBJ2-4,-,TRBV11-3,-,TGTGCCAGCAGCTTTACGGACTTACAAAACATTCAGTACTTC,CASSFTDLQNIQYF
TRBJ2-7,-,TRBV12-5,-,TGTGCTAGTGGTTCAACTGAGACCTACGAGCAGTACTTC,CASGSTETYEQYF
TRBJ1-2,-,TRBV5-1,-,TGCGCCAGCAGCTTCGGTGGAGGGGAGAACTATGGCTACACCTTC,CASSFGGGENYGYTF
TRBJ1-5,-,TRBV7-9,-,TGTGCCAGCAGTGGGGAGGGGGGCCATCAGCCCCAGCATTTT,CASSGEGGHQPQHF
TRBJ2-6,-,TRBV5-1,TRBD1,TGCGCCAGCAGCTTTATTGGTACAGGGGGTTATTACGGGGCCAACGTCCTGACTTTC,CASSFIGTGGYYGANVLTF
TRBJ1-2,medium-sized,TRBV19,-,TGTGCCAGTAGCTTTGCCCTGGCCTCGGGGGAGGGCTACACCTTC,CASSFALASGEGYTF
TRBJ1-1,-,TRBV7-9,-,TGTGCCAGCAGCTCCGGACAAGCCGTGCGCACTGAAGCTTTCTTT,CASSSGQAVRTEAFF
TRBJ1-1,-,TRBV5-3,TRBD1,TGTGCCAGAAGCAAGGACAGGGGGCCGAAGGACACTGAAGCTTTCTTT,CARSKDRGPKDTEAFF
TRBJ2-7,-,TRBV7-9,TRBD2,TGTGCCAGCAGCTTCCGGACTAGCGGAATTCCCTACGAGCAGTACTTC,CASSFRTSGIPYEQYF
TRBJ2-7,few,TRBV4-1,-,TGCGCCAGCAGCCCCGGAGGGGGCAGGGCGCGCTACGAGCAGTACTTC,CASSPGGGRARYEQYF
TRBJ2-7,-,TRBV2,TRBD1,TGTGCCAGCACCCGTGGGACAGCAACATCCTACGAGCAGTACTTC,CASTRGTATSYEQYF
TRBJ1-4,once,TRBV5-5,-,TGTGCCAGCAGCTTGAGGGGACACTTGGGTGAAAAACTGTTTTTT,CASSLRGHLGEKLFF
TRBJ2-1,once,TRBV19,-,TGTGCCAGTAGTATAGCGATAGTAACTTACAATGAGCAGTTCTTC,CASSIAIVTYNEQFF
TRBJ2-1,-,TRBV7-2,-,TGTGCCAGCAGCTTAGGACGTACTAGCCACAATGAGCAGTTCTTC,CASSLGRTSHNEQFF
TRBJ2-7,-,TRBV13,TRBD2,TGTGCCAGCAGCCCCCGGACTAGCGGGAGTTACTACGAGCAGTACTTC,CASSPRTSGSYYEQYF
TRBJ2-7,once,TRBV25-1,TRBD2,TGTGCCAGCAGCGGAGGGACTAGGAGTCGCGAGCAGTACTTC,CASSGGTRSREQYF
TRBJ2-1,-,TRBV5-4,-,TGTGCCAGCAGCCCCCCGGTGCGGGATGAGCAGTTCTTC,CASSPPVRDEQFF